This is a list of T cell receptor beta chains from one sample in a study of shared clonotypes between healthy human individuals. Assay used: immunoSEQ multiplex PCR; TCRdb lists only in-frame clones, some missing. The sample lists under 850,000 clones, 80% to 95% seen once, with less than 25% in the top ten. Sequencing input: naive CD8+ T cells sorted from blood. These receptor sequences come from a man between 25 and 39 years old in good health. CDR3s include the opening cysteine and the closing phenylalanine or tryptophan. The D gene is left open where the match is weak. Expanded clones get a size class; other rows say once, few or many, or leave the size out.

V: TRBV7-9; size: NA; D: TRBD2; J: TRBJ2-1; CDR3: CASSRAPSGSYNEQFF; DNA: TGTGCCAGCAGCCGAGCCCCTAGCGGTTCTTACAATGAGCAGTTCTTC
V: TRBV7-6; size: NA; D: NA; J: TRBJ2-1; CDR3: CASSLEAGGTNEQFF; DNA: TGTGCCAGCAGCTTAGAAGCGGGTGGAACTAATGAGCAGTTCTTC
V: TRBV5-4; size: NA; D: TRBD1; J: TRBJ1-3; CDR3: CASSLGQGGNTIYF; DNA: TGTGCCAGCAGCTTGGGACAGGGAGGAAACACCATATATTTT
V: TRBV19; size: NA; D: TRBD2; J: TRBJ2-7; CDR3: CASSIVSGRSTEQYF; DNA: TGTGCCAGTAGTATAGTCAGCGGGAGATCGACCGAGCAGTACTTC
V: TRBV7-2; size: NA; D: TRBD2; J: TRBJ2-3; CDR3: CASSLVTSGTSTDTQYF; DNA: TGTGCCAGCAGCTTAGTGACTAGCGGGACAAGCACAGATACGCAGTATTTT
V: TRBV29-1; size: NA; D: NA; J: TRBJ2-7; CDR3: CSVAGSGYPYEQYF; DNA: TGCAGCGTTGCGGGATCAGGCTACCCCTACGAGCAGTACTTC
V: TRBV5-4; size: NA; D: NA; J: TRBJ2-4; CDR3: CASSSPPKNIQYF; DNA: TGTGCCAGCAGCTCGCCCCCCAAAAACATTCAGTACTTC
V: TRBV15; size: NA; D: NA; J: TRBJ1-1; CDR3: CATSGQAPEAFF; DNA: TGTGCCACCAGCGGGCAGGCGCCTGAAGCTTTCTTT
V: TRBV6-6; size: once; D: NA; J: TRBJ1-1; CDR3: CASSLSGTWNTEAFF; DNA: TGTGCCAGCAGTCTATCCGGGACATGGAACACTGAAGCTTTCTTT
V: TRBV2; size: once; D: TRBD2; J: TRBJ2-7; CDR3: CASRGGTFEQYF; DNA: TGTGCCAGCAGGGGAGGGACTTTCGAGCAGTACTTC
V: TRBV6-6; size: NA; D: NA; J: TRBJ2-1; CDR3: CASSLGYSYNEQFF; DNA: TGTGCCAGCAGTCTCGGGTACTCCTACAATGAGCAGTTCTTC
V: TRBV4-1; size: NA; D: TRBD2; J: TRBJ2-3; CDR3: CASSTPGLGGTDTQYF; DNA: TGCGCCAGCAGCACTCCGGGACTAGGAGGCACAGATACGCAGTATTTT
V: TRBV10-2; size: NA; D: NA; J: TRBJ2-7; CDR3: CASQGVGDREVEQYF; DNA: TGCGCCAGTCAGGGGGTTGGAGACAGGGAGGTCGAGCAGTACTTC
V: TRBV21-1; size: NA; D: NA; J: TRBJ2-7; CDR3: CASRPQTVYEQYF; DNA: TGTGCCAGCCGACCTCAGACAGTATACGAGCAGTACTTC
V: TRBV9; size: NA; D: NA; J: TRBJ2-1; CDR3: CASSVAGGIHEQFF; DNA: TGTGCCAGCAGCGTAGCTGGAGGAATCCATGAGCAGTTCTTC
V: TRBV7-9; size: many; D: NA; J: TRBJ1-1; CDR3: CASSLGLGDTEAFF; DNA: TGTGCCAGCAGCTTAGGTCTGGGAGACACTGAAGCTTTCTTT
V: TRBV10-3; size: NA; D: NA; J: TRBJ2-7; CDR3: CAISWGETYEQYF; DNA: TGTGCCATCAGTTGGGGAGAAACCTACGAGCAGTACTTC
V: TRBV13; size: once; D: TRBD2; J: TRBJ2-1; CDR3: CASSLGTSGGFGEQFF; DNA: TGTGCCAGCAGCTTAGGAACTAGCGGGGGGTTCGGAGAGCAGTTCTTC
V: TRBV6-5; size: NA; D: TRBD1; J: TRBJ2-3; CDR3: CASSYRTGVPDTQYF; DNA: TGTGCCAGCAGTTACAGGACAGGGGTTCCAGATACGCAGTATTTT
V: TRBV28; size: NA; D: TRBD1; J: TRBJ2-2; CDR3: CASRTGNGELFF; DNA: TGTGCCAGCAGGACAGGGAACGGGGAGCTGTTTTTT
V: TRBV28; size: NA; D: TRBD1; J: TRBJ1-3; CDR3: CASSNRRGRVTGNTIYF; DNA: TGTGCCAGCAGTAACCGCAGGGGGCGCGTTACTGGAAACACCATATATTTT
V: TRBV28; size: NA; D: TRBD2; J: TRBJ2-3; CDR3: CASSFRGRADTQYF; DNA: TGTGCCAGCAGCTTCCGGGGGAGGGCAGATACGCAGTATTTT
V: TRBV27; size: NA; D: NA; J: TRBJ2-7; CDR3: CASSLGAGASYEQYF; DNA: TGTGCCAGCAGTTTAGGGGCAGGCGCTTCCTACGAGCAGTACTTC
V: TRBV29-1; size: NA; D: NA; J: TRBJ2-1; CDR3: CSVEDRRRMNYNEQFF; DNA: TGCAGCGTTGAAGATCGGCGACGAATGAACTACAATGAGCAGTTCTTC
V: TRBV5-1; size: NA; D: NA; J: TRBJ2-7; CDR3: CASTGGEDYEQYF; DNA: TGCGCCAGCACAGGAGGGGAGGACTACGAGCAGTACTTC